The 9 T cell receptor beta chains presented below share a single source sample, sequenced in a study of T cell repertoires in cytomegalovirus infection. TCRdb fed the reads into MiXCR, producing one record per CDR3 protein. Here the sample spans about 890,000 distinct CDR3 sequences, about a third being singletons. The antigens for these receptors are not known. The sequencing used cultured CD8+ T cells from PBMCs, collected from culture after CMV antigen stimulation. All receptors derive from a human donor in good health (CMV status not recorded). Some clones in this sample may be carry-over from other donors' samples.

A word on this clonotype: A single base separates this from a much larger clone, so it may be a read error. The J gene is TRBJ2-2, the V gene TRBV7-2, with TRBD1 matching over 8 bases. The CDR3 loop spans 14 amino acids. In germline, CDR1 is SGHTA, CDR2 FQGNSA. CDR3 region: CVSSPTGGPGELFF. As DNA, the CDR3 is TGTGTCAGCAGCCCCACAGGGGGGCCCGGGGAGCTGTTTTTT. The entire variable domain, with the rest obtained from reference TRBV7-2 and TRBJ2-2, is as follows: GAGVSQSPSNKVTEKGKDVELRCDPISGHTALYWYRQSLGQGLEFLIYFQGNSAPDKSGLPSDRFSAERTGGSVSTLTIQRTQQEDSAVYLCVSSPTGGPGELFFGEGSRLTVL.

This clonotype turned up a few times. V usage is TRBV11-2 and J usage is TRBJ1-5, with D hard to call. CDR3 length equals 13 residues. V was shortened by 2 bases and J by 7 bases, with 9 bases between the two germline ends. The V gene's germline CDR1 is SGHAT and CDR2 FQNNGV. The DNA of the CDR3 is TGTGCCAGCAGCTTAACAGCTAGGCAGCCCCAGCATTTT. Translating it yields CASSLTARQPQHF. The whole variable domain, filled in from reference TRBV11-2 and TRBJ1-5, reads EAGVAQSPRYKIIEKRQSVAFWCNPISGHATLYWYQQILGQGPKLLIQFQNNGVVDDSQLPKDRFSAERLKGVDSTLKIQPAKLEDSAVYLCASSLTARQPQHFGDGTRLSIL.

V gene TRBV6-5 combines with J gene TRBJ1-1; D gene uncertain. The CDR3 is 14 residues long. Trimming pared 7 bases from V and 4 bases from J, leaving 16 bases between. The germline gives CDR1 MNHEY, CDR2 SVGAGI. CDR3: CASTPMGLGTEAFF. The CDR3 DNA sequence: TGTGCCAGCACCCCCATGGGTCTGGGCACTGAAGCTTTCTTT.

This clonotype was seen more than once but under ten times. The chain recombines TRBV27 with TRBJ2-2, with D perhaps being TRBD1 or TRBD2 (5 bases each). Trimming cost V 5 bases and J 9 bases, with 13 bases left between them. The CDR3 runs 13 residues. The germline V gene has CDR1 MNHEY and CDR2 SMNVEV (reference sequence). The CDR3 nucleotides read TGTGCCAGCAGTCCCGGGACCGTTCGGGAGCTGTTTTTT. Translating it yields CASSPGTVRELFF.

The chain links TRBV3-1 to TRBJ2-5; 12 bases map to TRBD2. V shed 1 base and J 4 bases; nucleotides not matched to a gene: 4. The CDR3 spans 16 residues. The germline V gene has CDR1 LGHDT and CDR2 YNNKEL (reference sequence). The CDR3 is CASSQALAGGIETQYF. DNA of the CDR3: TGTGCCAGCAGCCAAGCGCTAGCGGGGGGGATAGAGACCCAGTACTTC.

CDR3 residues: CASSLFQGQSGYTF. The DNA for the CDR3 is TGTGCCAGCAGTTTATTCCAGGGACAATCGGGCTACACCTTC. The V call is TRBV12-3 or TRBV12-4, the J call TRBJ1-2; D may be TRBD1 (6 bases). Trimming took off 2 bases at V and 8 bases at J, with 15 bases between the two ends. The CDR3 spans 14 residues.

This clonotype was found many times. The rearrangement uses TRBV7-9 and TRBJ1-2; no clear D gene. There are 13 residues in the CDR3. Per the germline V gene, CDR1 is SEHNR and CDR2 is FQNEAQ (reference sequence). The V end lost 1 base, the J end lost 7 bases, and 10 bases lay between the germline ends. The CDR3 coding sequence is TGTGCCAGCAGCTTAGGGACCATGAGTGGCTACACCTTC. This codes for CASSLGTMSGYTF.

With respect to this clonotype: A read error may be the cause here, since a much bigger clone is one base away. The chain has TRBV2 and TRBJ2-7; no definite D call. Germline V gene lookup returns CDR1 SNHLY and CDR2 FYNNEI. The CDR3 has 10 amino acids. The V end was cut by 4 bases, the J end by 8 bases, with 6 bases between. The CDR3 nucleotides read TGTGCCAGCAGTGGATACAAGCAGTACTTC. This translates into CASSGYKQYF. The variable domain in full, with the rest retrieved from reference TRBV2 and TRBJ2-7, is EPEVTQTPSHQVTQMGQEVILRCVPISNHLYFYWYRQILGQKVEFLVSFYNNEISEKSEIFDDQFSVERPDGSNFTLKIRSTKLEDSAMYFCASSGYKQYFGPGTRLTVT.

Written as DNA, the CDR3 is TGTGCCAGCAGTTACTCGGGGGGCGCTCAATCCTACAATGAGCAGTTCTTC. The encoded protein is CASSYSGGAQSYNEQFF. The rearrangement joins TRBV6-6 to TRBJ2-1, with D perhaps matching TRBD1 or TRBD2 (6 bases each). The germline V gene encodes CDR1 MNHNY and CDR2 SVGAGI (reference sequence). The CDR3 sequence is 17 residues long. V lost 0 bases and J 1 base, leaving 13 bases between the germline ends.